What follows is one TCR beta chain and its context. CDR1 and CDR2 from the germline V gene are SGHRS and YFSETQ. The CDR3 spans 16 residues. V lost 1 base, J lost 4 bases, and 15 bases lay in between. The assay was immunoSEQ multiplex PCR, and TCRdb's table has in-frame clones only and misses some. The sample has some 350,000 clones, around 90% seen once. This sample was included in a study of Ad26.COV2.S vaccination and SARS-CoV-2 variants. The V and J genes are TRBV5-1 and TRBJ1-5; weak D call: TRBD1 (5 bases). This specimen consisted of peripheral blood, obtained after recovery from COVID-19. This clonotype originated in a human donor who had recovered from COVID-19. CDR3 nucleotides: TGCGCCAGCAGCTTGTTCAACAGGCGATTTAATCAGCCCCAGCATTTT. As protein: CASSLFNRRFNQPQHF.